One and the same sample provided the 30 T cell receptor beta chains below, sequenced in a study of blood T cell repertoires in COVID-19. Using immunoSEQ multiplex PCR, the repertoire was profiled, and TCRdb retains in-frame clones only, with some absent. The table lists about 23,000 clones, 75% to 95% of them singletons. The sequenced material came from peripheral blood. These receptors were obtained from a human donor in a cohort sampled during active COVID-19.

The chain uses TRBV3-1 (or the pseudogene TRBV3-2) and TRBJ2-2, with D hard to call. The CDR3 totals 14 residues. Germline lookup yields CDR1 LGHDT and CDR2 YNNKEL (reference sequence). V lost 0 bases, J lost 5 bases, and 7 bases lay in between. CDR3 residues: CASSQERTTGELFF. The CDR3 DNA reads TGTGCCAGCAGCCAAGAAAGAACAACCGGGGAGCTGTTTTTT.

This chain links TRBV4-3 with TRBJ2-1; D is perhaps TRBD2 (7 bases). V was clipped by 0 bases and J by 5 bases, with 20 bases between them. The CDR3 is made up of 18 amino acids. CDR1 and CDR2 (germline): LGHNA, YSLEER. CDR3: CASSQDLGDGGPNNEQFF. Written as DNA, the CDR3 is TGCGCCAGCAGCCAAGATCTCGGGGACGGGGGGCCAAACAATGAGCAGTTCTTC.

CDR3 DNA: TGTGCCAGCAGCAAGACCGGGTCCTTGGGGGGGAAACTGTTTTTT. The encoded protein is CASSKTGSLGGKLFF. J is TRBJ1-4 and V is TRBV7-8; D is perhaps TRBD1 (5 bases). Looked up from germline, CDR1 is SGHVS and CDR2 is FQNEAQ. The germline V and J ends were trimmed by 5 bases and 11 bases, with 21 bases remaining between them. The length of the CDR3 is 15 residues.

The chain is built from TRBV5-4 and TRBJ2-2, with unresolved D. Trimming shortened V by 5 bases and J by 8 bases, and 13 bases separated the two germline ends. The CDR3 length is 13 residues. Germline CDR1 reads SGHNT; CDR2 reads YYREEE (reference sequence). The CDR3 DNA reads TGTGCCAGCAGGAGAGACATGCCGGGGGAGCTGTTTTTT. This codes for CASRRDMPGELFF.

The chain links TRBV6-1 to TRBJ2-7; 7 positions match TRBD2. CDR1 and CDR2 (germline): MNHNS, SASEGT. The CDR3 runs to 15 residues. The junction had 3 bases not matched to a gene; V was cut back by 1 base and J by 0 bases. The CDR3 reads CASSEGASGSYEQYF. The CDR3 bases are TGTGCCAGCAGTGAAGGCGCTAGCGGCTCCTACGAGCAGTACTTC.

V gene TRBV2 combines with J gene TRBJ1-6, with D hard to call. The CDR3 contains 16 residues. V was shortened by 2 bases and J by 10 bases, with 18 bases between the two germline ends. The germline V gene has CDR1 SNHLY and CDR2 FYNNEI. CDR3 residues: CASSESGGRRISPLHF. In DNA, the CDR3 is TGTGCCAGCAGTGAATCTGGAGGTCGGAGGATATCACCCCTCCACTTT.

This rearrangement joins TRBV5-5 to TRBJ1-6; TRBD1 aligns across 9 bases. This CDR3 is built from 15 residues. After removal of 4 bases from V and 7 bases from J, the junction contained 6 bases not matched to a gene. Germline CDR1 SGHKS, CDR2 YYEKEE (reference sequence). CDR3 bases: TGTGCCAGCAGCGCGGACAGGGGATACAATTCACCCCTCCACTTT. Its translation is CASSADRGYNSPLHF.

This chain links TRBV6-2 or TRBV6-3 with TRBJ2-2; D perhaps matches TRBD1 (5 bases). Germline CDR1 MNHEY, CDR2 SVGEGT. Trimming cost V 5 bases and J 2 bases, with 21 bases left between them. The CDR3 is 18 amino acids. Written as DNA, the CDR3 is TGTGCCAGCAGTAGATCCGAAAGACAGATTTTAAACACCGGGGAGCTGTTTTTT. Amino acid sequence: CASSRSERQILNTGELFF.

The chain uses TRBV7-9 and TRBJ1-2, with 8 bases lining up with TRBD1. Unmatched junction bases numbered 13, after V lost 2 bases and J lost 8 bases. The CDR3 length is 16 residues. CDR1 and CDR2 (germline): SEHNR, FQNEAQ (reference sequence). The CDR3 spells CASSLPRQGPQPGYTF. CDR3 DNA: TGTGCCAGCAGCTTACCTAGACAGGGGCCGCAGCCCGGCTACACCTTC. Together with reference TRBV7-9 and TRBJ1-2, the CDR3 gives the full variable domain: DTGVSQNPRHKITKRGQNVTFRCDPISEHNRLYWYRQTLGQGPEFLTYFQNEAQLEKSRLLSDRFSAERPKGSFSTLEIQRTEQGDSAMYLCASSLPRQGPQPGYTFGSGTRLTVV.

This clone has only a few counts. This chain connects TRBV4-1 to TRBJ1-2; D unresolved. Trimming left V 0 bases short and J 2 bases short, with 4 bases between. The CDR3 is made up of 13 amino acids. Germline-derived CDR1 and CDR2 are MGHRA and YSYEKL. CDR3 sequence (DNA): TGCGCCAGCAGCCAAGACAGAAACTATGGCTACACCTTC. This translates into CASSQDRNYGYTF.

The count of this clone is one. The rearrangement joins TRBV7-8 to TRBJ1-2; 8 nucleotides line up with TRBD1. The CDR3 totals 14 residues. CDR1 and CDR2 from the germline V gene are SGHVS and FQNEAQ. V lost 1 base, J lost 7 bases, and 5 bases stayed unmatched. This CDR3 reads CASSLGQGARGYTF. CDR3 DNA: TGTGCCAGCAGCTTAGGGCAGGGGGCGCGTGGCTACACCTTC.

This clone was observed a few times. The V and J genes are TRBV19 and TRBJ1-1; D might be TRBD1 (6 bases). The CDR3 runs 12 residues. Germline assignment: CDR1 LNHDA and CDR2 SQIVND (reference sequence). Trimming removed 5 bases at V and 10 bases at J, with 14 bases between. Written as DNA, the CDR3 is TGTGCCAGTAGTCAACAGGACAGTGGAGCTTTCTTT. This encodes CASSQQDSGAFF. Looking up the rest from reference TRBV19 and TRBJ1-1 gives the full variable domain: DGGITQSPKYLFRKEGQNVTLSCEQNLNHDAMYWYRQDPGQGLRLIYYSQIVNDFQKGDIAEGYSVSREKKESFPLTVTSAQKNPTAFYLCASSQQDSGAFFGQGTRLTVV.

CDR3 sequence: CASSLASANTDTQYF. The CDR3 DNA sequence: TGCGCCAGCAGCTTGGCTAGCGCAAACACAGATACGCAGTATTTT. The genes are TRBV5-1 and TRBJ2-3; tentatively, D is TRBD2 (6 bases). V was clipped by 0 bases and J by 2 bases, with 10 bases between them. Germline loops: CDR1 SGHRS, CDR2 YFSETQ. CDR3 length equals 15 residues.

This rearrangement joins TRBV10-3 to TRBJ1-3, with a tentative D call TRBD1 (5 bases). The germline V and J ends were trimmed by 5 bases and 0 bases, with 14 bases remaining between them. CDR3 size: 16 residues. CDR1 and CDR2 from the germline V gene are ENHRY and SYGVKD. CDR3 in DNA: TGTGCCATCAGTTCCCGGCAGGGTATCTCTGGAAACACCATATATTTT. Translating it yields CAISSRQGISGNTIYF.

The rearrangement uses TRBV5-1 and TRBJ2-3, with 9 bases aligning to TRBD1. Germline V lookup: CDR1 SGHRS, CDR2 YFSETQ. The CDR3 runs 16 residues. J lost 4 bases, V lost 1 base, and 7 bases had no gene match. The CDR3 nucleotides are TGCGCCAGCAGCTTGATTGGGACAGGGAAAGCAGATACGCAGTATTTT. Its translation is CASSLIGTGKADTQYF.

The chain recombines TRBV19 with TRBJ1-1; D is perhaps TRBD1 (6 bases). Trimming removed 1 base from V and 1 base from J, with 7 bases in between. CDR1 is LNHDA, CDR2 SQIVND, per germline (reference sequence). This CDR3 is built from 14 residues. CDR3 region: CASSIGTANTEAFF. DNA of the CDR3: TGTGCCAGTAGTATAGGGACAGCGAACACTGAAGCTTTCTTT.

This clone was detected only a few times. The chain joins TRBV7-2 to TRBJ1-5; 8 positions match TRBD1. The CDR3 has 16 amino acids. Germline assignment: CDR1 SGHTA and CDR2 FQGNSA. Germline trimming cut 6 bases from V and 0 bases from J; bases unmatched to any gene: 7. As DNA, the CDR3 is TGTGCCAGCAGAGGACAGGGATCGTATAGCAATCAGCCCCAGCATTTT. Amino acid sequence: CASRGQGSYSNQPQHF.

The sample holds one count of this clone. The V and J genes are TRBV5-1 and TRBJ1-4; 7 bases are a match to TRBD1. V dropped 6 bases and J dropped 8; count of bases not matched to a gene: 10. The CDR3 runs 14 residues. CDR1 and CDR2 from the germline V gene are SGHRS and YFSETQ. CDR3 DNA sequence: TGCGCCAGCACCAGACAGGGATTGCGAGAAAAACTGTTTTTT. Translated: CASTRQGLREKLFF.

V is TRBV30 and J is TRBJ1-2; unclear D gene. The CDR3 is 12 amino acids. From germline, CDR1 is GTSNPN and CDR2 SVGIG (reference sequence). V was trimmed by 2 bases and J by 6 bases, leaving 10 bases between them. Here the CDR3 DNA reads TGTGCCTGGAGTAATGCGAGGGATGGCTACACCTTC. It is translated as CAWSNARDGYTF.

The chain couples TRBV7-9 to TRBJ1-2; perhaps TRBD1 as D (6 bases). V lost 8 bases, J lost 7 bases, and 23 bases lay in between. The germline CDR1 and CDR2 sequences are SEHNR and FQNEAQ (reference sequence). The CDR3 totals 15 residues. For the CDR3, the DNA is TGTGCCAGCGGACCGCACCCCGGGACACTTGTTGGCTACACCTTC. It specifies CASGPHPGTLVGYTF. Complete variable domain (other parts from reference TRBV7-9 and TRBJ1-2): DTGVSQNPRHKITKRGQNVTFRCDPISEHNRLYWYRQTLGQGPEFLTYFQNEAQLEKSRLLSDRFSAERPKGSFSTLEIQRTEQGDSAMYLCASGPHPGTLVGYTFGSGTRLTVV.

The rearrangement uses TRBV6-2 or TRBV6-3 and TRBJ1-1; D may be TRBD1 (6 bases). This CDR3 has 13 amino acids. Germline-derived CDR1 and CDR2 are MNHEY and SVGEGT. The germline V and J ends were trimmed by 4 bases and 11 bases, with 17 bases remaining between them. The DNA for the CDR3 is TGTGCCAGCAGTTCATATGGGGGCCGGGTCGCTTTCTTT. As protein: CASSSYGGRVAFF.

The gene calls are TRBV19 and TRBJ1-1; maybe TRBD1 (5 bases). Trimming cost V 4 bases and J 1 base, with 7 bases left between them. This CDR3 comprises 13 residues. Germline V gives CDR1 LNHDA, CDR2 SQIVND (reference sequence). CDR3 coding DNA: TGTGCCAGTAGTAATCAGGGGAACACTGAAGCTTTCTTT. This gives the protein CASSNQGNTEAFF.

The sample holds a few counts of this clone. The chain combines TRBV5-6 with TRBJ2-4; 11 bases align to TRBD2. The CDR3 covers 15 residues. After removal of 7 bases from V and 3 bases from J, the junction contained 6 bases not matched to a gene. Germline CDR1 is SGHDT and CDR2 is YYEEEE. This CDR3 reads CASGLLAGDKNIQYF. The CDR3 bases are TGTGCCAGCGGGCTACTAGCGGGGGACAAAAACATTCAGTACTTC.

This chain links TRBV11-2 with TRBJ2-7; the D is unclear. The V gene's germline CDR1 is SGHAT and CDR2 FQNNGV. This CDR3 has 14 residues. The germline V and J ends were trimmed by 5 bases and 3 bases, with 14 bases remaining between them. The CDR3 bases are TGTGCCAGCAGCCCGCGGTGGCACCGCTACGAGCAGTACTTC. Translation: CASSPRWHRYEQYF.

CDR3 sequence (DNA): TGTGCCAGCAGCTTTTCGGGTGAAGCTTTCTTT. Protein product: CASSFSGEAFF. This chain joins TRBV11-2 and TRBJ1-1, with D uncertain. Per the germline V gene, CDR1 is SGHAT and CDR2 is FQNNGV. The V end lost 3 bases, the J end lost 7 bases, and 6 bases lay between the germline ends. CDR3 length: 11 amino acids. The full variable domain, its missing parts supplied by reference TRBV11-2 and TRBJ1-1, is EAGVAQSPRYKIIEKRQSVAFWCNPISGHATLYWYQQILGQGPKLLIQFQNNGVVDDSQLPKDRFSAERLKGVDSTLKIQPAKLEDSAVYLCASSFSGEAFFGQGTRLTVV.

The gene calls are TRBV20-1 and TRBJ1-6; D remains ambiguous. Trimming pared 3 bases from V and 7 bases from J, leaving 10 bases between. Germline-derived CDR1 and CDR2 are DFQATT and SNEGSKA (reference sequence). This CDR3 is 13 amino acids long. The CDR3 here is CSASSGINSPLHF. The CDR3 DNA is TGCAGTGCTAGTTCGGGAATCAATTCACCCCTCCACTTT.

The CDR3: CASSHSRDQPQHF. The CDR3 coding sequence is TGTGCCAGCAGCCACTCGAGGGATCAGCCCCAGCATTTT. V is TRBV14 and J is TRBJ1-5; D is uncertain. There are 13 residues in the CDR3. The V end lost 3 bases, the J end lost 5 bases, and 8 bases lay between the germline ends. Germline CDR1 SGHDN, CDR2 FVKESK.

The V and J genes are TRBV19 and TRBJ1-2, with TRBD1 matching 11 bases. With 6 bases clipped from V and 8 bases from J, the junction kept 14 bases outside the gene matches. The length of the CDR3 is 16 residues. The germline V gene encodes CDR1 LNHDA and CDR2 SQIVND (reference sequence). CDR3 loop: CASRPWTGGAGYGYTF. For the CDR3, the DNA is TGTGCCAGTAGACCATGGACAGGGGGCGCGGGTTACGGCTACACCTTC.

This chain links TRBV6-5 with TRBJ1-1, with D possibly matching TRBD1 (5 bases). Germline CDR1 is MNHEY and CDR2 is SVGAGI. This CDR3 has 14 amino acids. The V end was cut by 5 bases, the J end by 5 bases, with 15 bases between. Here the CDR3 DNA reads TGTGCCAGCAGTACGGAAAGGGGAGGGACTGAAGCTTTCTTT. Protein: CASSTERGGTEAFF.

This chain uses TRBV18 with TRBJ1-1, with a possible D match to TRBD1 (5 bases). Between the trimmed V and J ends, which lost 5 bases and 2 bases, there was a span of 12 bases. The germline V gene has CDR1 KGHSH and CDR2 LQKENI. The CDR3 extends over 14 amino acids. DNA for the CDR3: TGTGCCAGCTCAAACAGGCGCCTCAACACTGAAGCTTTCTTT. The encoded protein is CASSNRRLNTEAFF. The full variable domain, completed using reference TRBV18 and TRBJ1-1, is NAGVMQNPRHLVRRRGQEARLRCSPMKGHSHVYWYRQLPEEGLKFMVYLQKENIIDESGMPKERFSAEFPKEGPSILRIQQVVRGDSAAYFCASSNRRLNTEAFFGQGTRLTVV.